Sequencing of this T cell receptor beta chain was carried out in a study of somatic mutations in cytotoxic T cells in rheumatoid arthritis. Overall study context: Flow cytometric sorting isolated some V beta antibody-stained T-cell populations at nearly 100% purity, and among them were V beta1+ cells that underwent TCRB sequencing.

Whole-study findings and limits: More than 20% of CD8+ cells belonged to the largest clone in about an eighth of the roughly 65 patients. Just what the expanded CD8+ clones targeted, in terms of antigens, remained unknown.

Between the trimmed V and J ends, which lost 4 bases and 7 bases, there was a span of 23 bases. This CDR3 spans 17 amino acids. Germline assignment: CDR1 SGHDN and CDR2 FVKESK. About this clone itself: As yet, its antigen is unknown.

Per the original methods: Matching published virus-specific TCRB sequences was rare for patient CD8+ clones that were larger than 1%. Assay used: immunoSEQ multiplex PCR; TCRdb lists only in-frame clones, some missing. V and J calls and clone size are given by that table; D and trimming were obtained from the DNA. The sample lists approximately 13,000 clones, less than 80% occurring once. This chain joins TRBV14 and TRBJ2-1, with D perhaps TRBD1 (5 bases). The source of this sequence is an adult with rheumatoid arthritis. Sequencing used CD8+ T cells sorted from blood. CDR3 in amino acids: CASSRGRWALPHNEQFF. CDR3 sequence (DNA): TGTGCCAGCAGCCGGGGCCGCTGGGCCCTACCCCATAATGAGCAGTTCTTC.